By share, the clone carrying this TCR beta chain ranks as medium-sized. The data originate from a study of control samples from healthy donors and cancer patients. Sequencing used immunoSEQ multiplex PCR; TCRdb keeps in-frame clones, though not all of them. The table shows about 85,000 clones, with roughly nine tenths occurring only once. Trimming took 1 base from V and 0 from J, leaving 16 bases between them. From germline, CDR1 is MGHRA and CDR2 YSYEKL. The CDR3 extends over 18 amino acids. The chain links TRBV4-1 to TRBJ2-1; TRBD1 is a possible D gene (6 bases). This TCR came from an older woman in good health. Sequenced sample: blood. The CDR3, as DNA: TGCGCCAGCAGCCAAGTCCTACAGGGTATTAGCTCCTACAATGAGCAGTTCTTC. Protein: CASSQVLQGISSYNEQFF.